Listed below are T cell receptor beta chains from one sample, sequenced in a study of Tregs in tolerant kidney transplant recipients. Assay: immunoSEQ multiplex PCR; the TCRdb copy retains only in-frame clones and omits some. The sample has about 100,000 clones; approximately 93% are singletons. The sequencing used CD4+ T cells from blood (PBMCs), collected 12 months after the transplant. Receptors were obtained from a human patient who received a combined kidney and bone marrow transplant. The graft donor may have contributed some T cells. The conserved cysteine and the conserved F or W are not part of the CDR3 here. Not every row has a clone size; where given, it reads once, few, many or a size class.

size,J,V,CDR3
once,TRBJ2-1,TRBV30,AWSRSRGSHNEQF
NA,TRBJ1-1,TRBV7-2,ASRAPVGRGNTEAF
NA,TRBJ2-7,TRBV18,ASSPRDSSYEQY
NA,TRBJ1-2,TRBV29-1,SVRTDSFFWGYT
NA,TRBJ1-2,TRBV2,ASKPRGAGPGYT
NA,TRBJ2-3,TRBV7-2,ASSLASGGVGGTDTQY
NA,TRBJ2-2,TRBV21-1,ASSNNREGNTGELF
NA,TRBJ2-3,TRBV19,ASSIGATDTQY
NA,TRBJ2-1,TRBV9,ASSVGGTSGKEQF
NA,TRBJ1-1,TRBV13,ASSTHRGGTEAF
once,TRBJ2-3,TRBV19,ASSMRITDTQY
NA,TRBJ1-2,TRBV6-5,ASSYLGGEGYT
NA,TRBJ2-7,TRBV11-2,ASSHPRTSGRVRQY
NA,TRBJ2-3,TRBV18,ASSGTQRVGTQY
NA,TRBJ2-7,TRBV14,ASSQLAGGPGAY
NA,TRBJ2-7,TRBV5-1,ASSPYRDESYEQY
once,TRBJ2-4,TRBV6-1,ASRTGSKNIQY
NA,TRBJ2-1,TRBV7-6,ASSLDRGVYNEQF
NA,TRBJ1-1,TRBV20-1,SAPVHTEAF